This T cell receptor beta chain was documented in a study of cytomegalovirus exposure and HLA in healthy donors. Notes on this clone: Its antigen is currently unknown.

Germline CDR1 SNHLY, CDR2 FYNNEI. V lost 3 bases and J lost 2, with 17 bases in between. The CDR3 contains 17 residues. Regarding the study as a whole: Among TCR sequences, most were rare, though some public TCRs appeared in many donors.

The protocol was immunoSEQ multiplex PCR, while the TCRdb copy is restricted to in-frame clones and leaves out a portion. The sample lists approximately 210,000 clones; 86% were seen once. Sequencing input: PBMCs. The chain employs TRBV2 and TRBJ1-5; D not resolved. This TCR was sampled from a woman aged 18 to 35 in good health and CMV-seronegative. The CDR3 sequence is CASSEVSGHIGNQPQHF. DNA for the CDR3: TGTGCCAGCAGTGAGGTTTCGGGTCATATTGGCAATCAGCCCCAGCATTTT.